This note documents a single T cell receptor (beta chain) sequence. Only in-frame clones appear in the TCRdb table, and some are missing; sequencing was by immunoSEQ multiplex PCR. The table lists 50,000 to 80,000 clones, 75% to 95% of them singletons, with less than 6% in the top ten. Per the germline V gene, CDR1 is MNHEY and CDR2 is SMNVEV (reference sequence). The CDR3 covers 14 residues. V gave up 5 bases and J gave up 8 bases, with 18 bases separating them. This record comes from a study of T cell changes during pregnancy in multiple sclerosis. This sequence joins TRBV27 and TRBJ1-2; D is possibly TRBD1 (6 bases). The material was CD8+ T cells from peripheral blood mononuclear cells, obtained before pregnancy. This receptor was taken from a female donor with multiple sclerosis, enrolled in a pregnancy study. CDR3 sequence: CASSPLVAGEGYTF. The CDR3 bases are TGTGCCAGCAGTCCCCTGGTGGCAGGGGAAGGCTACACCTTC.